This T cell receptor (beta chain) was identified in a study of cytomegalovirus exposure and HLA in healthy donors. About this clone: Its target is not known.

CDR1 and CDR2 from the germline V gene are MGHDK and SYGVNS. This CDR3 is built from 16 residues. Trimming cost V 4 bases and J 4 bases; bases outside gene matches: 7. The PCR used 60 Vbeta and 13 Jbeta primers. Profiled with immunoSEQ multiplex PCR; TCRdb holds only in-frame clones, not every one. The repertoire consists of about 200,000 clones, with 81% occurring once and the leading ten covering 1.5% to 2%. Study-level results: Presence/absence analyses rested on an assumption that sequencing depth was roughly uniform across donors. Reported performance of the classifier showed diagnosis of cytomegalovirus status with high specificity and sensitivity. CMV serostatus was the sole immune exposure information available.

This clonotype originated in a man younger than 30 in good health and CMV-seronegative. The chain uses TRBV25-1 and TRBJ2-1, with 10 bases lining up with TRBD2. Specimen: PBMCs. The CDR3 loop is CASSGRIAGGYNEQFF. The CDR3 nucleotides are TGTGCCAGCAGTGGCAGGATAGCGGGAGGTTACAATGAGCAGTTCTTC.